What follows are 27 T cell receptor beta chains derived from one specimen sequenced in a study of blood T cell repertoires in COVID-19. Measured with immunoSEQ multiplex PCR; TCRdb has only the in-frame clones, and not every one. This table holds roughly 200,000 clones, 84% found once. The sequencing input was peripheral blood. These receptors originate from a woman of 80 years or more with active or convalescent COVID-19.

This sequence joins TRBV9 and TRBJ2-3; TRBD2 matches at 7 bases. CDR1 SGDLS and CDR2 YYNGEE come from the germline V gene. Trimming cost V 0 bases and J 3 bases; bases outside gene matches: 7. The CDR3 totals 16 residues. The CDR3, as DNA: TGTGCCAGCAGCGTAGGTCCCTCTAGCGGAACAGATACGCAGTATTTT. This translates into CASSVGPSSGTDTQYF.

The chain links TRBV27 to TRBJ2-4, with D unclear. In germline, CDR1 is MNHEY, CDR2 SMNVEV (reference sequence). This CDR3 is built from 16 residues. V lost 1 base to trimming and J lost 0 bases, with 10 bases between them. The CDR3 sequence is CASSLLVRRAKNIQYF. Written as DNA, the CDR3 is TGTGCCAGCAGTTTATTAGTTCGGAGAGCCAAAAACATTCAGTACTTC.

CDR3 in DNA: TGTGCCAGCAGCTTCCGTCAGGGGGCGGAGGGAAACACCATATATTTT. Its translation: CASSFRQGAEGNTIYF. The chain recombines TRBV7-2 with TRBJ1-3; 8 bases line up with TRBD1. Germline CDR1 is SGHTA and CDR2 is FQGNSA. V was clipped by 3 bases and J by 4 bases; unmatched bases: 8. The CDR3 sequence is 16 residues long.

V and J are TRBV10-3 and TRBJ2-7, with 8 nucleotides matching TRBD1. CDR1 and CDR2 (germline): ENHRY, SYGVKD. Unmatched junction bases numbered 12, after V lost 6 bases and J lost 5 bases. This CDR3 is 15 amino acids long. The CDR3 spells CAIRGETGVPHEQYF. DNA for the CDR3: TGTGCCATCAGGGGGGAGACAGGGGTCCCCCACGAGCAGTACTTC.

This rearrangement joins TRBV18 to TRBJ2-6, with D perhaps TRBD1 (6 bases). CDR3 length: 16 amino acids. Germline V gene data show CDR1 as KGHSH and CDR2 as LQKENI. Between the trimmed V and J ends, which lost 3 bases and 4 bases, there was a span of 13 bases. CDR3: CASSPDSPAGANVLTF. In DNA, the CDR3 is TGTGCCAGCTCACCGGACAGTCCGGCAGGGGCCAACGTCCTGACTTTC. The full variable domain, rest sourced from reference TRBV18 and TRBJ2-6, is NAGVMQNPRHLVRRRGQEARLRCSPMKGHSHVYWYRQLPEEGLKFMVYLQKENIIDESGMPKERFSAEFPKEGPSILRIQQVVRGDSAAYFCASSPDSPAGANVLTFGAGSRLTVL.

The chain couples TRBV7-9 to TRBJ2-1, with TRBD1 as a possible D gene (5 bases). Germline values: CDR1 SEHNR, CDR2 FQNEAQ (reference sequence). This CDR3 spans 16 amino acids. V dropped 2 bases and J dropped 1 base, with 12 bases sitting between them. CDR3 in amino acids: CASSLRAGWSYNEQFF. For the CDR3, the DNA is TGTGCCAGCAGCTTAAGAGCAGGGTGGTCCTACAATGAGCAGTTCTTC. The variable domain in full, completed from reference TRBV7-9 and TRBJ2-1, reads DTGVSQNPRHKITKRGQNVTFRCDPISEHNRLYWYRQTLGQGPEFLTYFQNEAQLEKSRLLSDRFSAERPKGSFSTLEIQRTEQGDSAMYLCASSLRAGWSYNEQFFGPGTRLTVL.

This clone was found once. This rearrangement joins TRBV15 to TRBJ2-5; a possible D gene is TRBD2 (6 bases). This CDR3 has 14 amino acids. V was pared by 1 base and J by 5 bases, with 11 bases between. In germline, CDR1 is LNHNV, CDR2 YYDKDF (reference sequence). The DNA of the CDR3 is TGTGCCACCAGCAGAGGACTAGTCCAGGAGACCCAGTACTTC. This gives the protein CATSRGLVQETQYF.

The DNA for the CDR3 is TGTGCCAGTAGTACGATGGTTCTAACCGGGGAGCTGTTTTTT. This translates into CASSTMVLTGELFF. The chain employs TRBV19 and TRBJ2-2; D unclear. V was shortened by 4 bases and J by 5 bases, with 11 bases between the two germline ends. Germline V gene lookup returns CDR1 LNHDA and CDR2 SQIVND (reference sequence). The length of the CDR3 is 14 residues.

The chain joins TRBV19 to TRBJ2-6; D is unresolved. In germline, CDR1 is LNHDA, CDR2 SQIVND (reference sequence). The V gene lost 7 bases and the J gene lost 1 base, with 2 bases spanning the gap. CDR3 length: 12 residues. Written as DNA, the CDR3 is TGTGCCAGTACTTCTGGGGCCAACGTCCTGACTTTC. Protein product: CASTSGANVLTF.

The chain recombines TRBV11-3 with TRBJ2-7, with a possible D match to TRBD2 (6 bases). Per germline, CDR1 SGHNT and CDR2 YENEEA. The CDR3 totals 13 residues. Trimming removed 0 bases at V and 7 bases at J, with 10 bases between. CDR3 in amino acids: CASSLDGGREQYF. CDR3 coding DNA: TGTGCCAGCAGCTTAGACGGGGGTAGGGAGCAGTACTTC.

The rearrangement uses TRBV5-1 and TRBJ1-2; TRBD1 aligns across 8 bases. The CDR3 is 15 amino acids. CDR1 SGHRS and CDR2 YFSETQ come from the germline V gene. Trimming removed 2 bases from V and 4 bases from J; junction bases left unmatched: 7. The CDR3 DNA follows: TGCGCCAGCAGCTTTTCCGGACAGGGAATCTATGGCTACACCTTC. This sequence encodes CASSFSGQGIYGYTF.

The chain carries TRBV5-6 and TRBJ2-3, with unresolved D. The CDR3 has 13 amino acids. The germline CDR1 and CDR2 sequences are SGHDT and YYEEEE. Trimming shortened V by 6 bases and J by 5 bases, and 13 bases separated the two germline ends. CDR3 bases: TGTGCCAGCACCAACGCCCCGGGAGATACGCAGTATTTT. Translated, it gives CASTNAPGDTQYF.

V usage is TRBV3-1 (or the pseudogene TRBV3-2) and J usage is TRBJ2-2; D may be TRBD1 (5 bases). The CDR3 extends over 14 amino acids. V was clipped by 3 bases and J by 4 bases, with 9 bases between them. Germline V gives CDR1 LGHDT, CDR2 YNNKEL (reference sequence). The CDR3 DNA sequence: TGTGCCAGCAGCCAGGGGCCTTTCACCGGGGAGCTGTTTTTT. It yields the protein CASSQGPFTGELFF.

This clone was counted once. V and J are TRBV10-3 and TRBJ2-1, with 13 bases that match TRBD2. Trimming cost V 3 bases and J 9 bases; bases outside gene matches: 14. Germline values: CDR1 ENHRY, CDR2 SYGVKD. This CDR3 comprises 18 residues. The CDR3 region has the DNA TGTGCCATCAGTGAAGGTGGTACTAGCGGGGGGGCCTTATCTGAGCAGTTCTTC. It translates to CAISEGGTSGGALSEQFF.

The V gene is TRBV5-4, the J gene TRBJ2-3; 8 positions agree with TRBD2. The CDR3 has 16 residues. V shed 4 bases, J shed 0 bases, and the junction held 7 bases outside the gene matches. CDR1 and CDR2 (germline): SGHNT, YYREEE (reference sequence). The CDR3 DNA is TGTGCCAGCAGCGAACGTTCGGGGGGGAGCACAGATACGCAGTATTTT. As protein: CASSERSGGSTDTQYF.

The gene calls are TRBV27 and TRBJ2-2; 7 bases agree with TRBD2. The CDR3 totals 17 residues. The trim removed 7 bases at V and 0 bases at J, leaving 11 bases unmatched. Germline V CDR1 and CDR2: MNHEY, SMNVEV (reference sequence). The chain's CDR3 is CASTRGRAGPNTGELFF. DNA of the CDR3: TGTGCCAGCACCCGCGGTCGAGCGGGGCCGAACACCGGGGAGCTGTTTTTT.

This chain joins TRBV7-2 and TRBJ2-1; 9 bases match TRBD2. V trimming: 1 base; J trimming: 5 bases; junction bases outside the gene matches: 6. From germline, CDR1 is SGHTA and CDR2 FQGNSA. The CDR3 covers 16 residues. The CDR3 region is CASSLVGRGGHNEQFF. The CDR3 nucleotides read TGTGCCAGCAGCTTAGTAGGGCGGGGGGGCCACAATGAGCAGTTCTTC.

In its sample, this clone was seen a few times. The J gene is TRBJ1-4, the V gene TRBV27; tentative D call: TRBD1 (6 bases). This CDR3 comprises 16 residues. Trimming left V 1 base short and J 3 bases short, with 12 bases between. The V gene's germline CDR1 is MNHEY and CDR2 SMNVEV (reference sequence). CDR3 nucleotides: TGTGCCAGCAGTTTATTTCAGGCAGGGGCTAATGAAAAACTGTTTTTT. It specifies CASSLFQAGANEKLFF.

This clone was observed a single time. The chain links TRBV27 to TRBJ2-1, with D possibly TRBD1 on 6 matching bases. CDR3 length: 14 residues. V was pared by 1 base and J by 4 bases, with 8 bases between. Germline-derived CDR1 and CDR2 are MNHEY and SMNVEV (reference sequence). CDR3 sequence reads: CASSLLDSYNEQFF. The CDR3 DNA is TGTGCCAGCAGTTTATTGGACAGTTACAATGAGCAGTTCTTC.

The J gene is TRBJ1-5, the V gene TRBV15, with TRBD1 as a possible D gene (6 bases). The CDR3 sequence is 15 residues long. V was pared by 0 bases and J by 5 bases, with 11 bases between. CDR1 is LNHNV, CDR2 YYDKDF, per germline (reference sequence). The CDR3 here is CATSREGALYQPQHF. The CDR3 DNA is TGTGCCACCAGCAGAGAGGGGGCACTCTATCAGCCCCAGCATTTT.

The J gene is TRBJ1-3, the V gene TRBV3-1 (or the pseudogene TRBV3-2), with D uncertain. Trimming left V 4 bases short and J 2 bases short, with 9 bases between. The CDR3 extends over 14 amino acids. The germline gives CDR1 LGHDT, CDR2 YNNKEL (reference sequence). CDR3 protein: CASSPQEAGNTIYF. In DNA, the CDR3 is TGTGCCAGCAGCCCCCAAGAGGCTGGAAACACCATATATTTT.

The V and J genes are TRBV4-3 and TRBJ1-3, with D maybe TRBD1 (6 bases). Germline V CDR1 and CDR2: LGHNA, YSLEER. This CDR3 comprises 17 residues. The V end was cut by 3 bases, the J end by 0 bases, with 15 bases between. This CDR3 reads CASSQSPGHLSGNTIYF. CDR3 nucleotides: TGCGCCAGCAGCCAGAGTCCGGGACACCTCTCTGGAAACACCATATATTTT.

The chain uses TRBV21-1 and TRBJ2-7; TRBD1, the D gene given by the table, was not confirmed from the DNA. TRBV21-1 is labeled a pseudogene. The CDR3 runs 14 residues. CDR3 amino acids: CASSNSGPPYEQYF. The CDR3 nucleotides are TGTGCCAGCAGCAATTCAGGCCCACCCTACGAGCAGTACTTC.

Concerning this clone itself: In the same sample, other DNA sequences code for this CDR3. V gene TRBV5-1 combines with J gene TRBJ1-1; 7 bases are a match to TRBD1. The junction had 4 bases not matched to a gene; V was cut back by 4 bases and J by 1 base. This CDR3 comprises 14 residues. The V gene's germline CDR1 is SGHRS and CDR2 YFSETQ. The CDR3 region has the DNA TGCGCCAGCAGCCTGCAGGGGGGGAACACTGAAGCTTTCTTT. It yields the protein CASSLQGGNTEAFF.

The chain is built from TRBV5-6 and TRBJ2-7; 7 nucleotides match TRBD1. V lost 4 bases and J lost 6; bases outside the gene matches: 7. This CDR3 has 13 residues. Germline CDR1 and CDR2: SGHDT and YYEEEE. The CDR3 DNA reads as TGTGCCAGCAGCCGGACAGGAGGTGGCGAGCAGTACTTC. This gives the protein CASSRTGGGEQYF.

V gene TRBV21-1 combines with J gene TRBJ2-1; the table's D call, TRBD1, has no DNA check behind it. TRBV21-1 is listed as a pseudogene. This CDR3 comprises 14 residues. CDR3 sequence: CASSPRDRVNEQFF. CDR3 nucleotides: TGTGCCAGCAGCCCCCGGGACAGGGTAAACGAGCAGTTCTTC.

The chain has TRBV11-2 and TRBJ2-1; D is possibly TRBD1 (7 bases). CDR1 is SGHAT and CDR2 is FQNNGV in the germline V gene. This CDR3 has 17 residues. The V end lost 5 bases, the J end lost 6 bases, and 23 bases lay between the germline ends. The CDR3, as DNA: TGTGCCAGCAGCCCGACGCGGGGACTCCAGGGGGGCAATGAGCAGTTCTTC. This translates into CASSPTRGLQGGNEQFF. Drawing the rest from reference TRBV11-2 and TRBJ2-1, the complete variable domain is EAGVAQSPRYKIIEKRQSVAFWCNPISGHATLYWYQQILGQGPKLLIQFQNNGVVDDSQLPKDRFSAERLKGVDSTLKIQPAKLEDSAVYLCASSPTRGLQGGNEQFFGPGTRLTVL.